This T cell receptor (beta chain) was captured by sequencing in a study of T-cell reconstitution after alpha-beta-depleted transplantation in children listed by TCRdb under 2016. A note on the overall study: The study quantitatively tracked T-cell immune reconstitution after TCRalphabeta/CD19-depleted allogeneic hematopoietic cell transplantation in children using TCR repertoire profiling.

Sample treatment or condition, as interpreted from the label and publication: allogeneic hematopoietic cell transplantation with graft depleted of TCRalphabeta T cells and CD19 B cells. The transplant recipients were children given TCRalphabeta/CD19-depleted allogeneic hematopoietic cell grafts. The investigation overall reported the following: Over the following months the frequencies of hyperexpanded clones went down, and after one year T-cell counts and TCRbeta diversity were mostly credited to newly produced T cells. In some patients, high TCRbeta diversity at day 60 was attributed to recipient T cells and intrathymic progenitors that had survived conditioning. The apparently early alphabetaT-cell count recovery about two months after transplant was reportedly dependent on only several hundred rapidly expanded clones derived from non-depleted graft cells.

Libraries were prepared through PCR. The sequencer listed for this sample is Illumina HiSeq 2500. To normalize quantification of the TCRbeta repertoire, the TCR libraries were built with molecular barcoding that relied on unique molecular identifiers. The public reads were run again by TCRdb, first through fastp at Q25 and then through MiXCR, and only productive beta chains were kept. Rows merge per CDR3 protein into single entries with the most common DNA and genes. This sample comprises about 130,000 distinct CDR3 sequences, roughly 10% of them detected only once. The ten biggest clones cover less than 25% of the sample. As concerns this clonotype: The antigen this receptor binds is unknown. Per-base quality was not reported, and no clone a single base away is much larger than it.

The material sequenced was PBMCs, mostly from graft donor cells, taken 180 days after TCRalphabeta/CD19-depleted stem cell transplant. The receptor comes from a girl under two years old who had a stem cell transplant for combined immunodeficiency, so the T cells may come from the graft donor.

In nucleotides, the sequence is TGCAGTGCTAGAGCCAGGCCTGGCACCACCTACGAGCAGTACTTC. It translates as CSARARPGTTYEQYF. The V and J segments used are TRBV20-1 and TRBJ2-7; the D gene identity is not certain. The CDR3 covers 15 residues, taking in both the cysteine and the phenylalanine. Of all the DNA, just the CDR3 is kept, 45 bases in frame from base 1. V gives up 1 base and J gives up 2 bases, and the segment between their germline ends measures 15 bases. The germline V gene (reference sequence) yields DFQATT for CDR1 and SNEGSKA for CDR2.